Listed below are T cell receptor beta chains from one sample, sequenced in a study of Ad26.COV2.S vaccination and SARS-CoV-2 variants. This table comes from immunoSEQ multiplex PCR, and its TCRdb copy is limited to in-frame clones, with some not included. Of around 370,000 clones in the sample, 92% were seen once. Sample: peripheral blood, taken after recovery from COVID-19. Source of these receptors: a human donor who had recovered from COVID-19. CDR3s include the opening cysteine and the closing phenylalanine or tryptophan. D genes are given only for firm matches. Size is stated for part of the rows, as once, few or many counts, or as a class when the clone is expanded.

j_call: TRBJ1-2; d_call: NA; v_call: TRBV18; clone_size: NA; cdr3_aa: CASSPADRNYGYTF; cdr3_nt: TGTGCCAGCTCACCGGCAGACAGGAACTATGGCTACACCTTC
j_call: TRBJ2-5; d_call: NA; v_call: TRBV6-2/TRBV6-3; clone_size: once; cdr3_aa: CASSSDWAGQETQYF; cdr3_nt: TGTGCCAGCAGTTCCGATTGGGCGGGACAAGAGACCCAGTACTTC
j_call: TRBJ2-1; d_call: NA; v_call: TRBV14; clone_size: NA; cdr3_aa: CASSLQFRTGGGSGYNEQFF; cdr3_nt: TGTGCCAGCAGTTTGCAGTTCAGGACAGGAGGCGGTAGCGGTTACAATGAGCAGTTCTTC
j_call: TRBJ2-1; d_call: TRBD2; v_call: TRBV14; clone_size: NA; cdr3_aa: CASSPRLAGGSYNEQFF; cdr3_nt: TGTGCCAGCAGCCCTCGACTAGCGGGGGGCTCCTACAATGAGCAGTTCTTC
j_call: TRBJ2-7; d_call: NA; v_call: TRBV6-1; clone_size: few; cdr3_aa: CASSERIRDEQYF; cdr3_nt: TGTGCCAGCAGTGAAAGAATTAGGGACGAGCAGTACTTC
j_call: TRBJ1-1; d_call: NA; v_call: TRBV6-5; clone_size: NA; cdr3_aa: CASSYSIISEAFF; cdr3_nt: TGTGCCAGCAGTTACTCGATAATAAGTGAAGCTTTCTTT
j_call: TRBJ2-4; d_call: TRBD1; v_call: TRBV6-1; clone_size: NA; cdr3_aa: CASSVSGQGTKNIQYF; cdr3_nt: TGTGCCAGCAGTGTATCGGGACAGGGGACAAAAAACATTCAGTACTTC
j_call: TRBJ1-3; d_call: TRBD1; v_call: TRBV25-1; clone_size: NA; cdr3_aa: CASSKLIRDRGKDTIYF; cdr3_nt: TGTGCCAGCAGTAAACTTATCCGGGACAGGGGGAAGGACACCATATATTTT
j_call: TRBJ1-5; d_call: NA; v_call: TRBV7-8; clone_size: NA; cdr3_aa: CASSLDGKPNQPQHF; cdr3_nt: TGTGCCAGCAGCTTAGATGGGAAACCAAATCAGCCCCAGCATTTT
j_call: TRBJ2-1; d_call: NA; v_call: TRBV6-5; clone_size: NA; cdr3_aa: CASHASGGAYNEQFF; cdr3_nt: TGTGCCAGCCACGCTTCAGGAGGGGCATACAATGAGCAGTTCTTC
j_call: TRBJ1-1; d_call: NA; v_call: TRBV4-1; clone_size: NA; cdr3_aa: CASSPSRGNTEAFF; cdr3_nt: TGCGCCAGCAGCCCCTCTCGGGGAAACACTGAAGCTTTCTTT
j_call: TRBJ2-1; d_call: NA; v_call: TRBV9; clone_size: NA; cdr3_aa: CASSVGGDEQFF; cdr3_nt: TGTGCCAGCAGCGTAGGTGGAGATGAGCAGTTCTTC
j_call: TRBJ2-7; d_call: NA; v_call: TRBV5-1; clone_size: NA; cdr3_aa: CASSLDGSYEQYF; cdr3_nt: TGCGCCAGCAGCTTAGACGGTAGTTACGAGCAGTACTTC
j_call: TRBJ2-7; d_call: NA; v_call: TRBV19; clone_size: NA; cdr3_aa: CASKDRTYEQYF; cdr3_nt: TGTGCCAGTAAAGACAGGACCTACGAGCAGTACTTC
j_call: TRBJ1-2; d_call: NA; v_call: TRBV12-3/TRBV12-4; clone_size: NA; cdr3_aa: CASSSTRNYGYTF; cdr3_nt: TGTGCCAGCAGTTCTACACGTAACTATGGCTACACCTTC
j_call: TRBJ2-3; d_call: TRBD2; v_call: TRBV5-1; clone_size: NA; cdr3_aa: CASSPNLAGVGDTQYF; cdr3_nt: TGCGCCAGCAGCCCCAACCTAGCGGGGGTCGGGGATACGCAGTATTTT
j_call: TRBJ1-3; d_call: NA; v_call: TRBV12-3/TRBV12-4; clone_size: NA; cdr3_aa: CASSPLKGNTIYF; cdr3_nt: TGTGCCAGCAGTCCCCTGAAAGGAAACACCATATATTTT
j_call: TRBJ2-3; d_call: TRBD2; v_call: TRBV7-8; clone_size: NA; cdr3_aa: CASSPRRTSGVRTDTQYF; cdr3_nt: TGTGCCAGCAGCCCGAGGCGGACTAGCGGCGTTCGCACAGATACGCAGTATTTT
j_call: TRBJ2-7; d_call: TRBD2; v_call: TRBV6-5; clone_size: NA; cdr3_aa: CASSIAGQSYEQYF; cdr3_nt: TGTGCCAGCAGTATAGCGGGGCAAAGCTACGAGCAGTACTTC
j_call: TRBJ1-5; d_call: NA; v_call: TRBV15; clone_size: NA; cdr3_aa: CATAGSNQPQHF; cdr3_nt: TGTGCCACAGCAGGGAGTAATCAGCCCCAGCATTTT
j_call: TRBJ1-2; d_call: NA; v_call: TRBV5-6; clone_size: once; cdr3_aa: CASSTLRRFDGYTF; cdr3_nt: TGTGCCAGCAGCACACTAAGGAGGTTTGATGGCTACACCTTC
j_call: TRBJ1-4; d_call: NA; v_call: TRBV19; clone_size: NA; cdr3_aa: CASSSGGRNNEKLFF; cdr3_nt: TGTGCCAGTAGTAGCGGGGGCAGAAATAATGAAAAACTGTTTTTT
j_call: TRBJ2-1; d_call: NA; v_call: TRBV5-1; clone_size: once; cdr3_aa: CASSSGVDEQFF; cdr3_nt: TGCGCCAGCAGCTCGGGGGTTGATGAGCAGTTCTTC
j_call: TRBJ1-3; d_call: NA; v_call: TRBV5-4; clone_size: NA; cdr3_aa: CASSSDIGNTIYF; cdr3_nt: TGTGCCAGCAGCTCGGATATTGGAAACACCATATATTTT
j_call: TRBJ2-5; d_call: TRBD1; v_call: TRBV4-1; clone_size: NA; cdr3_aa: CASSQDRGLGETQYF; cdr3_nt: TGCGCCAGCAGCCAGGACAGGGGGCTGGGGGAGACCCAGTACTTC
j_call: TRBJ2-5; d_call: TRBD1; v_call: TRBV19; clone_size: NA; cdr3_aa: CASSQRWGQPQETQYF; cdr3_nt: TGTGCCAGTAGTCAAAGATGGGGACAGCCCCAAGAGACCCAGTACTTC
j_call: TRBJ2-1; d_call: TRBD1; v_call: TRBV2; clone_size: NA; cdr3_aa: CASRDRDNEQFF; cdr3_nt: TGTGCCAGCCGGGACAGGGACAATGAGCAGTTCTTC
j_call: TRBJ1-1; d_call: NA; v_call: TRBV5-1; clone_size: once; cdr3_aa: CASSLETGVGTEAFF; cdr3_nt: TGCGCCAGCAGCTTGGAGACAGGCGTAGGGACTGAAGCTTTCTTT
j_call: TRBJ1-5; d_call: NA; v_call: TRBV2; clone_size: NA; cdr3_aa: CASSEAAWGRGNQPQHF; cdr3_nt: TGTGCCAGCAGTGAAGCCGCGTGGGGGAGGGGCAATCAGCCCCAGCATTTT
j_call: TRBJ1-2; d_call: NA; v_call: TRBV29-1; clone_size: NA; cdr3_aa: CSVLVGLRTNYGYTF; cdr3_nt: TGCAGCGTTTTGGTTGGATTAAGGACTAACTATGGCTACACCTTC